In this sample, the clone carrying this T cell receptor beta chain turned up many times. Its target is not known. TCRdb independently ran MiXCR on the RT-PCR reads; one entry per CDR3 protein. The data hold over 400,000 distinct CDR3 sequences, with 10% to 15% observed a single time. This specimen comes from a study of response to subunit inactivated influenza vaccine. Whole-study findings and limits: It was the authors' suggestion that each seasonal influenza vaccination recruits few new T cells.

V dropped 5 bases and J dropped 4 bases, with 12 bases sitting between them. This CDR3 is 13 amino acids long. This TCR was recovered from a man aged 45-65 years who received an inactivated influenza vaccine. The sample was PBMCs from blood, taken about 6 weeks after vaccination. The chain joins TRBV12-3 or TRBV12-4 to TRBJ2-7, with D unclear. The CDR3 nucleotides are TGTGCCAGCAGTCCCACGACTGGGTACGAGCAGTACTTC. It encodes CASSPTTGYEQYF.